The entry that follows covers one T cell receptor (beta chain) sequence. The junction had 10 bases not matched to a gene; V was cut back by 4 bases and J by 8 bases. There are 15 residues in the CDR3. Germline-derived CDR1 and CDR2 are LNHDA and SQIVND (reference sequence). Method: immunoSEQ multiplex PCR; TCRdb's copy keeps in-frame clones and lacks some. The repertoire holds 110,000 to 150,000 clones, with about 89% as singletons. The record originates from a study of control samples from healthy donors and cancer patients. Sequencing used blood. This TCR derives from a man aged 25 to 45 in good health. The genes are TRBV19 and TRBJ1-2, with 10 bases fitting TRBD1. The chain's CDR3 is CASSKGADRGHGYTF. The CDR3 coding sequence is TGTGCCAGTAGTAAAGGGGCCGACAGGGGGCACGGCTACACCTTC.